The sequence of this T cell receptor beta chain was determined in a study of T cells of healthy individuals. Trimming pared 1 base from V and 4 bases from J, leaving 17 bases between. The CDR3 is 17 residues long. Germline CDR1 is SGHTA and CDR2 is FQGNSA. TCRdb reanalysed the 5' RACE reads using MiXCR and keeps one entry per CDR3 protein. This sample has under 70,000 distinct CDR3 sequences, with approximately 14% found just once. The sequence derives from a human donor in good health. The rearrangement uses TRBV7-2 and TRBJ1-5; D perhaps matches TRBD1 (5 bases). CDR3 DNA sequence: TGTGCCAGCAGCTTAGTAGGTTCTAGGGGCCTAAATCAGCCCCAGCATTTT. Translation: CASSLVGSRGLNQPQHF.